These T cell receptor beta chains were read from a single sample in a study of blood T cell repertoires in COVID-19. The protocol was immunoSEQ multiplex PCR, while the TCRdb copy is restricted to in-frame clones and leaves out a portion. Altogether 290,000 or so clones are present, around 86% being singletons, with the ten largest covering under 3%. Sequencing was carried out using PBMCs or T cells enriched from blood (not recorded which). Receptor source: a young woman who had recovered from COVID-19. CDR3s include the opening cysteine and the closing phenylalanine or tryptophan. D genes are given only for firm matches. Some rows mark clone size as missing; the rest say once, few, many or name a class of expanded clone.

clone size	D gene	J gene	V gene	CDR3 length	CDR3 protein	CDR3 DNA
-	-	TRBJ2-3	TRBV15	14	CATSREFQEDTQYF	TGTGCCACCAGCAGAGAGTTTCAGGAAGATACGCAGTATTTT
-	TRBD2	TRBJ2-3	TRBV7-9	15	CAGLLSGRAGDTQYF	TGTGCCGGACTGCTTAGCGGGAGGGCCGGAGATACGCAGTATTTT
-	TRBD2	TRBJ2-1	TRBV5-1	17	CASSFALAGGPSNEQFF	TGCGCCAGCAGCTTCGCACTAGCGGGAGGGCCCTCCAATGAGCAGTTCTTC
-	-	TRBJ2-1	TRBV9	12	CASSLLFGEQFF	TGTGCCAGCAGCTTACTCTTCGGGGAGCAGTTCTTC
-	-	TRBJ1-5	TRBV18	13	CASYGGGNQPQHF	TGTGCCAGCTACGGGGGAGGGAATCAGCCCCAGCATTTT
-	TRBD1	TRBJ1-4	TRBV28	14	CASSDRGPGEKLFF	TGTGCCAGCAGTGACAGGGGGCCTGGTGAAAAACTGTTTTTT
-	TRBD1	TRBJ2-3	TRBV12-5	15	CASGLATGPQDTQYF	TGTGCTAGTGGTTTGGCGACAGGGCCCCAAGATACGCAGTATTTT
-	TRBD2	TRBJ2-7	TRBV5-6	18	CASSPGGVGYSSSRGEYF	TGTGCCAGCAGCCCTGGGGGGGTCGGGTATTCGTCCTCAAGAGGGGAGTACTTC
-	TRBD1	TRBJ2-1	TRBV19	14	CASTTGSSYNEQFF	TGTGCCAGTACGACAGGGAGCTCCTACAATGAGCAGTTCTTC
-	-	TRBJ1-5	TRBV5-1	18	CASSLLPTDVYSNQPQHF	TGCGCCAGCAGCTTACTCCCGACAGACGTTTATAGCAATCAGCCCCAGCATTTT
-	TRBD1	TRBJ2-1	TRBV11-2	16	CASSLGSGQGANEQFF	TGTGCCAGCAGCTTAGGGTCGGGACAGGGTGCGAATGAGCAGTTCTTC
-	-	TRBJ2-2	TRBV11-3	14	CASSLDRGTGELFF	TGTGCCAGCAGCTTAGATCGGGGGACCGGGGAGCTGTTTTTT
-	-	TRBJ1-2	TRBV9	15	CASSVDPRENYGYTF	TGTGCCAGCAGCGTAGACCCTCGCGAGAACTATGGCTACACCTTC
-	-	TRBJ2-4	TRBV10-3	16	CAISESFELAKNIQYF	TGTGCCATCAGTGAGTCATTTGAACTAGCCAAAAACATTCAGTACTTC
-	TRBD1	TRBJ1-2	TRBV10-3	15	CAISESGQGAEGYTF	TGTGCCATCAGTGAGTCGGGACAGGGGGCTGAAGGCTACACCTTC
-	TRBD2	TRBJ2-1	TRBV3-1/TRBV3-2	14	CASSQGYSGRGQFF	TGTGCCAGCAGCCAAGGATATAGCGGGAGAGGGCAGTTCTTC
-	-	TRBJ2-1	TRBV19	11	CASGQYNEQFF	TGTGCCAGCGGACAGTACAATGAGCAGTTCTTC
-	TRBD1	TRBJ2-5	TRBV18	15	CASSPDAGGQETQYF	TGTGCCAGCTCACCAGACGCAGGGGGCCAAGAGACCCAGTACTTC
-	-	TRBJ2-3	TRBV9	14	CASNGTLWVDTQYF	TGTGCCAGCAACGGGACTTTGTGGGTGGATACGCAGTATTTT
-	-	TRBJ2-7	TRBV27	15	CASSLYFGRESEQYF	TGTGCCAGCAGTTTATATTTTGGCCGGGAATCCGAGCAGTACTTC
-	-	TRBJ1-1	TRBV12-2	16	CASRTKKTGGNSEAFF	TGTGCAAGTCGCACTAAAAAGACAGGGGGCAACTCTGAAGCTTTCTTT
-	TRBD1	TRBJ1-5	TRBV5-1	14	CASSPETGDQPQHF	TGCGCCAGCAGCCCCGAGACAGGGGATCAGCCCCAGCATTTT
-	TRBD1	TRBJ1-1	TRBV11-3	13	CASSLDQGVEAFF	TGTGCCAGCAGCTTAGATCAGGGGGTTGAAGCTTTCTTT
once	TRBD1	TRBJ1-1	TRBV5-1	14	CASSDRTGNTEAFF	TGCGCCAGCAGCGATCGGACAGGGAACACTGAAGCTTTCTTT
-	TRBD1	TRBJ1-1	TRBV10-3	15	CAINPTGRLDTEAFF	TGTGCCATCAACCCGACAGGGAGGCTTGACACTGAAGCTTTCTTT
-	TRBD2	TRBJ2-7	TRBV7-2	18	CASSDNVAGGLSSYEQYF	TGTGCCAGCAGCGACAACGTTGCGGGGGGACTTAGCTCCTACGAGCAGTACTTC
-	-	TRBJ2-2	TRBV9	15	CASSVEPSATGELFF	TGTGCCAGCAGCGTAGAGCCTAGCGCCACCGGGGAGCTGTTTTTT
-	TRBD2	TRBJ2-5	TRBV10-3	14	CAISTGGALETQYF	TGTGCCATCAGTACCGGGGGGGCGCTTGAGACCCAGTACTTC
-	-	TRBJ1-2	TRBV28	15	CASSPPLPGDSGYTF	TGTGCCAGCAGTCCACCTCTTCCAGGGGATAGTGGCTACACCTTC
-	-	TRBJ2-1	TRBV19	14	CASNEVTGFNEQFF	TGTGCCAGTAATGAGGTCACAGGGTTCAATGAGCAGTTCTTC
few	TRBD1	TRBJ1-2	TRBV3-1/TRBV3-2	15	CASSQETGVRYGYTF	TGTGCCAGCAGCCAAGAAACAGGGGTACGCTATGGCTACACCTTC
-	-	TRBJ1-2	TRBV19	14	CASSRASQGHGYTF	TGTGCCAGTAGTAGAGCGTCCCAGGGGCATGGCTACACCTTC
-	TRBD1	TRBJ2-7	TRBV13	16	CASSPDGTEITYEQYF	TGTGCCAGCAGCCCTGACGGGACAGAAATTACCTACGAGCAGTACTTC
-	TRBD2	TRBJ2-3	TRBV5-4	15	CASSFGGASTDTQYF	TGTGCCAGCAGCTTCGGGGGGGCTAGCACAGATACGCAGTATTTT
-	-	TRBJ2-3	TRBV19	14	CASSIGALGDTQYF	TGTGCCAGTAGTATTGGAGCCTTGGGAGATACGCAGTATTTT
-	TRBD1	TRBJ1-2	TRBV11-2	15	CASSLSGRGYNGYTF	TGTGCCAGCAGCTTGAGTGGCAGGGGGTATAATGGCTACACCTTC
-	-	TRBJ2-3	TRBV5-1	14	CASEKEGRIDTQYF	TGCGCCAGCGAGAAGGAGGGTCGGATAGATACGCAGTATTTT
-	-	TRBJ1-4	TRBV9	14	CASSVGGLTEKLFF	TGTGCCAGCAGCGTAGGCGGACTAACGGAAAAACTGTTTTTT
-	-	TRBJ2-7	TRBV2	13	CASSPDLTYEQYF	TGTGCCAGCAGTCCAGACTTGACCTACGAGCAGTACTTC
-	TRBD2	TRBJ2-7	TRBV28	17	CASSPRSGTSETYEQYF	TGTGCCAGCAGTCCACGCTCCGGGACTAGCGAAACCTACGAGCAGTACTTC
-	-	TRBJ1-2	TRBV10-3	16	CAIKEFETLTNYGYTF	TGTGCCATCAAGGAGTTCGAGACGCTGACCAACTATGGCTACACCTTC
-	TRBD2	TRBJ2-3	TRBV4-1	16	CASSHPGLAGGDTQYF	TGCGCCAGCAGCCATCCCGGACTAGCGGGGGGGGATACGCAGTATTTT
-	-	TRBJ2-2	TRBV7-7	19	CASSSNTRTVSANTGELFF	TGTGCCAGCAGCTCTAATACGCGGACAGTCTCCGCGAACACCGGGGAGCTGTTTTTT
-	-	TRBJ1-5	TRBV5-6	16	CASSLYSWFGNQPQHF	TGTGCCAGCAGCTTGTACAGTTGGTTCGGCAATCAGCCCCAGCATTTT
-	TRBD1	TRBJ2-1	TRBV29-1	15	CSVEQTGIPYNEQFF	TGCAGCGTTGAACAGACAGGGATCCCCTACAATGAGCAGTTCTTC
-	-	TRBJ2-1	TRBV28	14	CASSRRHGKYEQFF	TGTGCCAGCAGTCGGAGACACGGGAAATATGAGCAGTTCTTC
-	TRBD2	TRBJ2-7	TRBV5-1	14	CASSGTGTGGEQYF	TGCGCCAGCAGCGGAACCGGGACGGGAGGCGAGCAGTACTTC
-	-	TRBJ1-3	TRBV6-5	15	CAAARDTRSGNTIYF	TGTGCCGCTGCCCGGGACACCCGCTCTGGAAACACCATATATTTT
-	TRBD2	TRBJ2-1	TRBV4-1	15	CASSQVGGGDNEQFF	TGCGCCAGCAGCCAAGTGGGCGGGGGGGACAATGAGCAGTTCTTC
-	TRBD1	TRBJ1-3	TRBV28	18	CASSFGGTGDFSGNTIYF	TGTGCCAGCAGTTTCGGTGGGACAGGGGATTTTTCTGGAAACACCATATATTTT
-	TRBD1	TRBJ1-1	TRBV7-2	15	CASSLSGQGNTEAFF	TGTGCCAGCAGCCTGTCTGGACAGGGGAACACTGAAGCTTTCTTT
-	-	TRBJ1-3	TRBV10-3	14	CAATDNRSGNTIYF	TGTGCCGCTACAGACAACCGCTCTGGAAACACCATATATTTT
-	-	TRBJ2-5	TRBV7-9	17	CASSLDDGRVYQETQYF	TGTGCCAGCAGCTTAGATGATGGCAGGGTCTACCAAGAGACCCAGTACTTC
-	TRBD1	TRBJ1-6	TRBV9	14	CASSKDRTISPLHF	TGTGCCAGCAGCAAGGACAGGACAATTTCACCCCTCCACTTT
once	TRBD2	TRBJ2-3	TRBV7-2	16	CASSGTTSGGTDTQYF	TGTGCCAGCAGCGGGACGACTAGCGGGGGGACAGATACGCAGTATTTT
-	TRBD2	TRBJ2-7	TRBV4-1	20	CASSQDQGLAGGRSSYEQYF	TGCGCCAGCAGCCAAGACCAGGGACTAGCGGGAGGGAGGAGCTCCTACGAGCAGTACTTC
once	TRBD1	TRBJ2-7	TRBV9	14	CASSAGQGMREQYF	TGTGCCAGCAGCGCGGGACAGGGTATGCGCGAGCAGTACTTC